This TCR beta chain was sequenced for a study of blood T cell repertoires in COVID-19. About the study: Samples came from the United States, Italy and Spain, spanning acute and convalescent COVID-19. The cDNA or gDNA used as material had been derived from T cells, B-cell-depleted T cells, or PBMCs.

Trimming removed 4 bases from V and 1 base from J, with 11 bases in between. Germline V gene data show CDR1 as SGHNT and CDR2 as YYREEE (reference sequence). The CDR3 is 14 amino acids. In the authors' methods: Estimated nucleated cell counts came from reference gene primer amplification. Clones were sequenced by immunoSEQ multiplex PCR, and TCRdb holds only the in-frame ones, with some missing. V, J and clone size were drawn from that table, and D and trimming were deduced from the DNA. The sample has 190,000 or so clones; over 75% are singletons. Sequencing was performed on peripheral blood. The J gene is TRBJ2-5, the V gene TRBV5-4, with D maybe TRBD2 (6 bases). The origin of this receptor is a man between 40 and 49 years old with active or convalescent COVID-19. Here the CDR3 DNA reads TGTGCCAGCAGCATCCCGGGACTCCAAGAGACCCAGTACTTC. Protein product: CASSIPGLQETQYF.